The 21 T cell receptor beta chains listed next were all sequenced from one sample in a study of shared clonotypes between healthy human individuals. Naive CD8 populations comprised CD45RO-negative cells positively selected for CCR7, excluding terminally differentiated effector memory CD45RA+ cells. Here immunoSEQ multiplex PCR was the method, and the copy in TCRdb shows in-frame clones only, minus some. This sample has some 580,000 clones; 98% occur once, and the top ten carry approximately 0.33%. The sequencing sample was made of naive CD8+ T cells sorted from blood. Receptors originate from a man aged 25 to 45 in good health.

The gene calls are TRBV7-9 and TRBJ1-1; 7 nucleotides agree with TRBD1. CDR1 is SEHNR, CDR2 FQNEAQ, per germline (reference sequence). The length of the CDR3 is 13 residues. V dropped 4 bases and J dropped 6; count of bases not matched to a gene: 5. The CDR3 loop reads CASSSTGLAEAFF. CDR3 DNA sequence: TGTGCCAGCAGCTCGACAGGGTTGGCTGAAGCTTTCTTT.

The chain combines TRBV7-6 with TRBJ2-1; 9 bases fit TRBD2. The V gene's germline CDR1 is SGHVS and CDR2 FNYEAQ. The V segment lost 1 base and the J segment 2 bases; nucleotides outside the gene matches: 3. The CDR3 consists of 16 residues. Written as DNA, the CDR3 is TGTGCCAGCAGCTTAGATTTAGCGGGAGCCTACAATGAGCAGTTCTTC. Protein: CASSLDLAGAYNEQFF.

Concerning this clone itself: Other DNA sequences within the sample encode an identical CDR3. The rearrangement joins TRBV27 to TRBJ2-1; 11 bases line up with TRBD2. V trimming: 3 bases; J trimming: 7 bases; junction bases outside the gene matches: 2. The CDR3 covers 14 residues. From germline, CDR1 is MNHEY and CDR2 SMNVEV (reference sequence). The CDR3 DNA reads TGTGCCAGCAGTTTTGGGACTAGCGGTAATGAGCAGTTCTTC. Protein product: CASSFGTSGNEQFF.

The gene calls are TRBV2 and TRBJ2-1; D possibly corresponds to TRBD1 (5 bases). The V end lost 11 bases, the J end lost 8 bases, and 22 bases lay between the germline ends. This CDR3 region has 14 residues. Germline CDR1 is SNHLY and CDR2 is FYNNEI. CDR3 sequence: CAPGGAGNPDEQFF. The CDR3 nucleotides are TGTGCCCCCGGTGGGGCCGGAAATCCTGATGAGCAGTTCTTC.

The chain employs TRBV29-1 and TRBJ1-5, with 7 bases fitting TRBD1. Germline lookup yields CDR1 SQVTM and CDR2 ANQGSEA. V trimming: 4 bases; J trimming: 3 bases; junction bases outside the gene matches: 3. The length of the CDR3 is 13 residues. The CDR3 nucleotides are TGCAGCGTTGGGGACAGATACAATCAGCCCCAGCATTTT. Translation: CSVGDRYNQPQHF.

The J gene is TRBJ1-2, the V gene TRBV28; no firm D call. This CDR3 region has 13 residues. The V and J ends lost 7 bases and 8 bases respectively, with 17 bases between them. The germline CDR1 and CDR2 sequences are MDHEN and SYDVKM. CDR3 residues: CASMLAGEGGYTF. CDR3 coding DNA: TGTGCCAGCATGCTCGCGGGTGAGGGCGGCTACACCTTC.

The chain recombines TRBV4-1 with TRBJ2-5, with a possible D match to TRBD1 (7 bases). CDR1 is MGHRA, CDR2 YSYEKL, per germline. Trimming removed 4 bases at V and 2 bases at J, with 14 bases between. The CDR3 consists of 15 residues. The CDR3 sequence: CASSRSQGGQETQYF. The CDR3 region has the DNA TGCGCCAGCAGCCGATCCCAGGGGGGACAAGAGACCCAGTACTTC.

A remark on this clone: Other DNA sequences in this sample translate to the same CDR3. The V and J genes are TRBV4-1 and TRBJ1-5; D is unresolved. V lost 0 bases and J 7 bases, leaving 10 bases between the germline ends. Germline V gene data show CDR1 as MGHRA and CDR2 as YSYEKL. This CDR3 has 14 amino acids. CDR3 nucleotides: TGCGCCAGCAGCCAAGAGAGTGTAACCCAGCCCCAGCATTTT. It encodes CASSQESVTQPQHF.

V is TRBV28 and J is TRBJ2-2; 11 bases are a match to TRBD2. CDR1 is MDHEN and CDR2 is SYDVKM in the germline V gene. V gave up 3 bases and J gave up 5 bases; unmatched junction bases: 5. This CDR3 spans 16 amino acids. CDR3 sequence reads: CASSFLAGGVTGELFF. CDR3 DNA sequence: TGTGCCAGCAGTTTTTTAGCGGGAGGGGTTACCGGGGAGCTGTTTTTT.

Written as DNA, the CDR3 is TGTGCCAGCAGCTTAATCGCCCAGGGGACAGTCTACAATGAGCAGTTCTTC. Protein: CASSLIAQGTVYNEQFF. The rearrangement uses TRBV7-9 and TRBJ2-1; TRBD1 matches 7 bases. CDR3 length: 17 amino acids. CDR1 and CDR2 (germline): SEHNR, FQNEAQ (reference sequence). Trimming at V came to 2 bases and at J to 3 bases, leaving 10 bases not matched to a gene.

The chain joins TRBV11-2 to TRBJ1-5; TRBD1 might be the D (6 bases). Trimming took 4 bases from V and 5 from J, leaving 15 bases between them. The CDR3 covers 15 residues. Germline-derived CDR1 and CDR2 are SGHAT and FQNNGV. The CDR3 reads CASSSSRGPDQPQHF. Written as DNA, the CDR3 is TGTGCCAGCAGCTCGTCCAGGGGACCGGATCAGCCCCAGCATTTT.

This chain uses TRBV9 with TRBJ2-1; D may match TRBD1 or TRBD2 (5 bases each). The V end was cut by 3 bases, the J end by 3 bases, with 13 bases between. CDR3 length: 15 residues. Germline V gives CDR1 SGDLS, CDR2 YYNGEE. CDR3 coding DNA: TGTGCCAGCAGCGCCCCGGGACCGTTCTACAATGAGCAGTTCTTC. This sequence encodes CASSAPGPFYNEQFF.

The chain is built from TRBV4-2 and TRBJ2-7; D unresolved. The V gene's germline CDR1 is LGHNA and CDR2 YNFKEQ. The germline V and J ends were trimmed by 0 bases and 4 bases, with 4 bases remaining between them. This CDR3 region has 12 residues. In DNA, the CDR3 is TGTGCCAGCAGCCAAGAAGGATACGAGCAGTACTTC. Encoded protein: CASSQEGYEQYF.

The gene calls are TRBV6-6 and TRBJ2-2; TRBD2 aligns across 7 bases. CDR1 is MNHNY and CDR2 is SVGAGI in the germline V gene (reference sequence). The CDR3 has 15 amino acids. Losses at the gene ends were 2 bases for V and 0 bases for J; bases not matched to a gene: 0. DNA for the CDR3: TGTGCCAGCAGTTACGGGAGGGCGAACACCGGGGAGCTGTTTTTT. Its translation is CASSYGRANTGELFF.

The chain links TRBV7-2 to TRBJ2-7; the match to TRBD2 covers 8 bases. The CDR3 totals 15 residues. Germline lookup yields CDR1 SGHTA and CDR2 FQGNSA. The V segment lost 7 bases and the J segment 4 bases; nucleotides outside the gene matches: 12. The CDR3 coding sequence is TGTGCCAGCACCTGGGCCGCGGGAGGAAGATACGAGCAGTACTTC. Amino acid sequence: CASTWAAGGRYEQYF. Together with reference TRBV7-2 and TRBJ2-7, the CDR3 gives the full variable domain: GAGVSQSPSNKVTEKGKDVELRCDPISGHTALYWYRQSLGQGLEFLIYFQGNSAPDKSGLPSDRFSAERTGGSVSTLTIQRTQQEDSAVYLCASTWAAGGRYEQYFGPGTRLTVT.

V usage is TRBV4-1 and J usage is TRBJ2-3; 11 bases are shared with TRBD2. Germline CDR1 is MGHRA and CDR2 is YSYEKL. After removal of 6 bases from V and 5 bases from J, the junction contained 10 bases not matched to a gene. This CDR3 has 16 amino acids. The chain's CDR3 is CASRESSGRALDTQYF. For the CDR3, the DNA is TGCGCCAGCAGGGAGAGTAGCGGGAGGGCCTTAGATACGCAGTATTTT.

The V call is TRBV7-6, the J call TRBJ2-1; 7 bases fit TRBD1. The trim removed 0 bases at V and 3 bases at J, leaving 2 bases unmatched. CDR3 length: 15 amino acids. Looked up from germline, CDR1 is SGHVS and CDR2 is FNYEAQ. As DNA, the CDR3 is TGTGCCAGCAGCTTAGCAGGGGGCGACTACAATGAGCAGTTCTTC. It codes for CASSLAGGDYNEQFF.

This clone was seen a single time. This chain uses TRBV27 with TRBJ2-7, with TRBD1 identical over 7 bases. The CDR3 contains 13 residues. The trim removed 6 bases at V and 6 bases at J, leaving 8 bases unmatched. Germline V gene lookup returns CDR1 MNHEY and CDR2 SMNVEV (reference sequence). For the CDR3, the DNA is TGTGCCAGCAGGTTAACAGGGGAGTTCGAGCAGTACTTC. Amino acids: CASRLTGEFEQYF.

This chain links TRBV29-1 with TRBJ2-3; tentatively, D is TRBD2 (6 bases). There are 12 residues in the CDR3. Germline V gives CDR1 SQVTM, CDR2 ANQGSEA. Trimming took off 3 bases at V and 3 bases at J, with 7 bases between the two ends. Here the CDR3 DNA reads TGCAGCGTTGATGGGAGGACAGATACGCAGTATTTT. It encodes CSVDGRTDTQYF.

The chain has TRBV7-6 and TRBJ1-5; the D is unclear. The CDR3 is made up of 13 amino acids. The V end lost 2 bases, the J end lost 4 bases, and 6 bases lay between the germline ends. Germline CDR1 SGHVS, CDR2 FNYEAQ. The CDR3 DNA reads as TGTGCCAGCAGCTTAAGAGTGAATCAGCCCCAGCATTTT. Protein sequence: CASSLRVNQPQHF. Variable domain in full (rest from reference TRBV7-6 and TRBJ1-5): GAGVSQSPRYKVTKRGQDVALRCDPISGHVSLYWYRQALGQGPEFLTYFNYEAQQDKSGLPNDRFSAERPEGSISTLTIQRTEQRDSAMYRCASSLRVNQPQHFGDGTRLSIL.

This chain joins TRBV7-3 and TRBJ1-1, with D perhaps TRBD1 (5 bases). V was clipped by 4 bases and J by 1 base, with 7 bases between them. CDR3 length equals 13 residues. Germline values: CDR1 SGHTA, CDR2 FQGTGA. The CDR3 coding sequence is TGTGCCAGCAGCTCAGGACAGAACACTGAAGCTTTCTTT. This encodes CASSSGQNTEAFF.